This is a list of T cell receptor beta chains from one sample in a study of beta chain features in type 1 diabetes. Clones were read by immunoSEQ multiplex PCR, and TCRdb kept only the in-frame ones, dropping some. The sample consists of 150,000 to 200,000 clones, 50% to 70% of them appearing once. Sequencing input: naive CD4+ T cells from blood. The source of these receptors is a man in his thirties or forties with type 1 diabetes. CDR3s include the opening cysteine and the closing phenylalanine or tryptophan. The D gene is left open where the match is weak. Not every row has a clone size; where given, it reads once, few, many or a size class.

d_gene | len | j_gene | abundance | v_gene | CDR3nt | CDR3aa
- | 15 | TRBJ1-1 | - | TRBV9 | TGTGCCAGCAGCGCCCTTCGGCAGGTGACCACTGAAGCTTTCTTT | CASSALRQVTTEAFF
- | 12 | TRBJ2-5 | - | TRBV11-2 | TGTGCCAGCAGCCCAGGCCGAGAGACCCAGTACTTC | CASSPGRETQYF
TRBD2 | 15 | TRBJ2-3 | once | TRBV19 | TGTGCCAGAGGGGATAGCGGGGGGGCCTCAGATACGCAGTATTTT | CARGDSGGASDTQYF
- | 11 | TRBJ2-1 | - | TRBV11-2 | TGTGCCAGCAGCTTCCCTGGTGAGCAGTTCTTC | CASSFPGEQFF
- | 16 | TRBJ2-2 | few | TRBV4-1 | TGCGCCAGCAGCCAAGGATGGGGTGTTAAGACCGGGGAGCTGTTTTTT | CASSQGWGVKTGELFF
- | 15 | TRBJ1-1 | - | TRBV5-1 | TGCGCCAGCAGGGGAACACAGGGATCGGGCACTGAAGCTTTCTTT | CASRGTQGSGTEAFF
TRBD2 | 16 | TRBJ2-5 | - | TRBV7-2 | TGTGCCAGCAGCTTAGTCGCTAGCGGGGTCCAAGAGACCCAGTACTTC | CASSLVASGVQETQYF
TRBD2 | 15 | TRBJ2-7 | - | TRBV7-2 | TGTGCCAGCAGCTCCGGCGGGGGGAGTTTTTACGAGCAGTACTTC | CASSSGGGSFYEQYF
- | 15 | TRBJ2-3 | - | TRBV7-2 | TGTGCCAGCAGCTTAAGCCAGACACCTACAGATACGCAGTATTTT | CASSLSQTPTDTQYF
TRBD1 | 14 | TRBJ1-1 | - | TRBV7-2 | TGTGCCAGCAGCTTAAGTGGGACAGAGATAGAAGCTTTCTTT | CASSLSGTEIEAFF
- | 12 | TRBJ2-3 | few | TRBV7-2 | TGTGCCAGCAGCTTAGCCGGGGTTACGCAGTATTTT | CASSLAGVTQYF
- | 11 | TRBJ2-1 | few | TRBV20-1 | TGCAGTGCTAGGCGGGACAATGAGCAGTTCTTC | CSARRDNEQFF
TRBD2 | 15 | TRBJ2-5 | few | TRBV4-2 | TGTGCCAGCAGCCAAACCGACTGGGAGGGAGAGACCCAGTACTTC | CASSQTDWEGETQYF
- | 11 | TRBJ1-1 | - | TRBV20-1 | TGCAGTGCCGAAACGAACACTGAAGCTTTCTTT | CSAETNTEAFF
- | 14 | TRBJ1-4 | - | TRBV30 | TGTGCCTGGAGTGTGGGGTTACGGGGTGAAAAACTGTTTTTT | CAWSVGLRGEKLFF
- | 11 | TRBJ2-2 | - | TRBV30 | TGTGCCTGGAGTGTATCACGGGAGCTGTTTTTT | CAWSVSRELFF
- | 13 | TRBJ2-7 | few | TRBV28 | TGTGCCAGCAGGCCGTCGGGTTCCTACGAGCAGTACTTC | CASRPSGSYEQYF
TRBD1 | 11 | TRBJ2-1 | - | TRBV25-1 | TGTGCCAGCCAAGGGGGCTATGAGCAGTTCTTC | CASQGGYEQFF
TRBD2 | 16 | TRBJ2-1 | - | TRBV7-2 | TGTGCCAGCAGCCTCCAAGCGGGGGGACTATACAATGAGCAGTTCTTC | CASSLQAGGLYNEQFF
- | 12 | TRBJ1-2 | - | TRBV7-2 | TGTGCCAGCAGCTTTCAGGCGTATGGCTACACCTTC | CASSFQAYGYTF
- | 16 | TRBJ2-2 | - | TRBV27 | TGTGCCAGCAGTTTGGTCCGAACAGCGAACACCGGGGAGCTGTTTTTT | CASSLVRTANTGELFF
- | 15 | TRBJ2-5 | - | TRBV18 | TGTGCCAGCTCAGATCAACGTTGGCAGGGTGAGACCCAGTACTTC | CASSDQRWQGETQYF
TRBD1 | 14 | TRBJ2-1 | - | TRBV29-1 | TGCAGCCTGGGGACAGGGGACCCCTACAATGAGCAGTTCTTC | CSLGTGDPYNEQFF
- | 13 | TRBJ2-5 | few | TRBV7-2 | TGTGCCAGCAGCCGACAGGACTCGGAGACCCAGTACTTC | CASSRQDSETQYF
TRBD2 | 17 | TRBJ2-7 | once | TRBV7-2 | TGTGCCAGCAGCTTAGACGGACTAGCGGGGACCGTGGGCGAGCAGTACTTC | CASSLDGLAGTVGEQYF
TRBD2 | 13 | TRBJ2-4 | - | TRBV4-1 | TGCGCCAGCAGCCAAGACGGCCCCGGGGGGAAGTACTTC | CASSQDGPGGKYF
TRBD2 | 15 | TRBJ2-1 | - | TRBV7-2 | TGTGCCAGCAGCCTAACTAGCGGGGGGGCCTATGAGCAGTTCTTC | CASSLTSGGAYEQFF
- | 13 | TRBJ1-1 | - | TRBV9 | TGTGCCTCCGCTGGGACCGCGAACACTGAAGCTTTCTTT | CASAGTANTEAFF
TRBD1 | 15 | TRBJ2-3 | - | TRBV10-3 | TGTGCCATCAGCGTACAGGGGGCCGGCACAGATACGCAGTATTTT | CAISVQGAGTDTQYF
- | 11 | TRBJ2-5 | - | TRBV5-6 | TGTGCCAGCAGCTTAAGGGAGACCCAGTACTTC | CASSLRETQYF
- | 15 | TRBJ1-2 | - | TRBV7-2 | TGTGCCAGCAGCTTAGAGCTTAGGGTCGCTAGTGGCTACACCTTC | CASSLELRVASGYTF
TRBD2 | 12 | TRBJ2-3 | - | TRBV9 | TGTGCCAGCAGCGTAGTAGCGGGGCCCCTCCATTTT | CASSVVAGPLHF
- | 13 | TRBJ2-7 | - | TRBV7-9 | TGTGCCAGCAGCCTCATGGGGGGATACGAGCAGTACTTC | CASSLMGGYEQYF
- | 11 | TRBJ2-3 | few | TRBV30 | TGTGCCTGGGGGTTGTCGGATACGCAGTATTTT | CAWGLSDTQYF
- | 15 | TRBJ2-1 | - | TRBV7-2 | TGTGCCGCCCGAACTACTGGGGATAAGTTAAATGAGCAGTTCTTC | CAARTTGDKLNEQFF
- | 13 | TRBJ1-5 | few | TRBV30 | TGTGCCTGGAGTGTAGGCAAAAATCAGCCCCAGCATTTT | CAWSVGKNQPQHF
TRBD1 | 15 | TRBJ2-3 | - | TRBV4-3 | TGCGCCAGCAGCCCACCGGGACAGGGGAAGGGTACGCAGTATTTT | CASSPPGQGKGTQYF
- | 14 | TRBJ1-3 | - | TRBV10-3 | TGTGCCATCAGCTACGAGCCGGGTACAAACACCATATATTTT | CAISYEPGTNTIYF
- | 12 | TRBJ2-2 | few | TRBV29-1 | TGCAGCGTTGAAGAGGCCGCTGGGGAGCTGTTTTTT | CSVEEAAGELFF